This T cell receptor (beta chain) is from a study of T cell responses to AZD1222 COVID-19 vaccine. Some clones are missing from TCRdb's copy, which holds only in-frame ones; the method was immunoSEQ multiplex PCR. This table holds around 150,000 clones, about 90% found once. Turning to this clone: Its antigen remains unidentified.

With 4 bases clipped from V and 1 base from J, the junction kept 7 bases outside the gene matches. Germline V gene data show CDR1 as GTSNPN and CDR2 as SVGIG (reference sequence). The CDR3 spans 14 residues. The study, taken as a whole, reports: Vaccination with two AZD1222 doses was followed by a rise in Spike-specific TCR breadth and depth.

The genes are TRBV30 and TRBJ2-7; 7 bases align to TRBD2. The source of this sequence is an adult in good health. The sequencing used peripheral blood, collected on day 0 of AZD1222 vaccination. CDR3 sequence reads: CAWKVSGFSYEQYF. The CDR3 DNA reads TGTGCCTGGAAGGTTAGCGGGTTTTCCTACGAGCAGTACTTC.